The 6 T cell receptor beta chains in this list originate from one sample, sequenced in a study of the immune and genomic landscape of osteosarcoma. Clones were read by immunoSEQ multiplex PCR, and TCRdb kept only the in-frame ones, dropping some. The repertoire holds about 390 clones, roughly 74% seen once, with about 15% in the top ten. The sequencing sample was made of metastatic tumor tissue from the lung. The receptors were gathered from a man younger than 30 with osteosarcoma.

This clone has a single count. The chain links TRBV28 to TRBJ1-2, with 9 positions matching TRBD1. The J segment lost 4 bases and the V segment lost 5 bases, leaving 8 bases of the junction unmatched. Germline assignment: CDR1 MDHEN and CDR2 SYDVKM. The CDR3 loop spans 15 amino acids. The CDR3 loop is CASSRTGASSYGYTF. CDR3 nucleotides: TGTGCCAGCAGTCGGACAGGGGCCTCGTCCTATGGCTACACCTTC.

The chain joins TRBV2 to TRBJ2-1, with 13 bases fitting TRBD2. Germline CDR1 and CDR2: SNHLY and FYNNEI. Losses at the gene ends were 4 bases for V and 6 bases for J; bases not matched to a gene: 9. This CDR3 is built from 17 residues. The CDR3 bases are TGTGCCAGCAGTGGGACTAGCGGGGGCCTCGGCCTCAATGAGCAGTTCTTC. Translation gives CASSGTSGGLGLNEQFF.

As concerns this clone: One junction end does not reproduce the germline sequence, and a read error may be involved. The chain has TRBV5-3 and TRBJ1-2; tentative D call: TRBD1 (5 bases). TRBV5-3 is an ORF, and what it does is uncertain. The CDR3 length is 14 residues. The CDR3 loop is CASSLRGQAYGYTF. The CDR3 nucleotides are TGTGCCAGCAGCTTGCGAGGACAAGCCTATGGCTACACCTTC.

The chain has TRBV6-8 and TRBJ2-5, with unresolved D. The CDR3 consists of 13 residues. Trimming left V 5 bases short and J 6 bases short, with 13 bases between. Germline V gene lookup returns CDR1 MNHGY and CDR2 SAAAGT. The CDR3 DNA reads as TGTGCCAGCAGTCCCACCACCCTGAAGACCCAGTACTTC. Translated: CASSPTTLKTQYF.

The chain has TRBV5-4 and TRBJ2-7, with 10 nucleotides matching TRBD1. The V segment lost 5 bases and the J segment 4 bases; nucleotides outside the gene matches: 6. Germline lookup yields CDR1 SGHNT and CDR2 YYREEE (reference sequence). The CDR3 runs to 14 residues. The CDR3 DNA reads TGTGCCAGCAGTTCCGGGACAGGGGTTTACGAGCAGTACTTC. Its translation: CASSSGTGVYEQYF.

The chain is built from TRBV7-8 and TRBJ2-1; 9 nucleotides agree with TRBD2. The CDR3 has 16 amino acids. CDR1 SGHVS and CDR2 FQNEAQ come from the germline V gene. With 5 bases clipped from V and 5 bases from J, the junction kept 10 bases outside the gene matches. CDR3 sequence: CASSNLAGLAHNEQFF. The DNA of the CDR3 is TGTGCCAGCAGCAACCTGGCGGGACTAGCCCACAATGAGCAGTTCTTC.